A selection of T cell receptor beta chains follows, all from one sample in a study of beta chain features in type 1 diabetes. The repertoire was sequenced with immunoSEQ multiplex PCR; TCRdb's copy has only in-frame clones and lacks some. This table has around 430,000 clones, approximately 31% appearing once. The sample comprised naive CD4+ T cells from blood. Receptor source: a man aged 18 to 30 in good health. Both conserved end residues are part of each CDR3. The order of the fields is clone size, D gene, V gene, J gene, CDR3 DNA, CDR3 protein. A D gene is named only where the DNA matches it firmly. Expanded clones are given a class, and other clones once, few, many or no size at all.

once	NA	TRBV7-6	TRBJ2-1	TGTGCCAGCAGCTTCGAAGCGGTGACGGCCCATGAGCAGTTCTTC	CASSFEAVTAHEQFF
few	TRBD2	TRBV10-3	TRBJ2-1	TGTGCCATCGGAGCGGGAGGGGAAAATGAGCAGTTCTTC	CAIGAGGENEQFF
NA	TRBD2	TRBV18	TRBJ2-1	TGTGCCAGCTCACCATCGTCCAGCGGGAGGGAAAATGAGCAGTTCTTC	CASSPSSSGRENEQFF
NA	NA	TRBV14	TRBJ1-4	TGTGCCAGCAGCCCCAGACTGGGTGAAAAACTGTTTTTT	CASSPRLGEKLFF
NA	NA	TRBV29-1	TRBJ2-3	TGCAGCGTGGGGAGTCCAGATACGCAGTATTTT	CSVGSPDTQYF
few	NA	TRBV2	TRBJ2-5	TGTGCCACCGGGTACCTCCTGGAGACCCAGTACTTC	CATGYLLETQYF
few	TRBD2	TRBV6-1	TRBJ2-1	TGTGCCAGCAGGACTAGCTTATACAATGAGCAGTTCTTC	CASRTSLYNEQFF
once	TRBD1	TRBV6-1	TRBJ1-5	TGTGCCAGCAGCCGGACAGGGGGCATGCAGCCCCAGCATTTT	CASSRTGGMQPQHF
NA	NA	TRBV10-3	TRBJ2-7	TGTGCCATCAGTGAGTACAGCTACGAGCAGTACTTC	CAISEYSYEQYF
NA	NA	TRBV25-1	TRBJ2-6	TGTGCCAGCAGTGAACGGTTGGGGGCTGGGGCCAACGTCCTGACTTTC	CASSERLGAGANVLTF
NA	NA	TRBV4-2	TRBJ2-4	TGTGCCAGCAGCCAAGATGTGGCGGAGCCAAACATTCAGTACTTC	CASSQDVAEPNIQYF
NA	NA	TRBV5-1	TRBJ1-5	TGCGCCAGCAGCTTGGGGACGAGGATCAATCAGCCCCAGCATTTT	CASSLGTRINQPQHF
few	TRBD2	TRBV28	TRBJ2-3	TGTGCCCACCGGGGGGCAGATACGCAGTATTTT	CAHRGADTQYF
NA	NA	TRBV4-2	TRBJ1-4	TGTGCCAGCAGCCAAGAGGAGGGAAAACTGTTTTTT	CASSQEEGKLFF
NA	TRBD2	TRBV25-1	TRBJ2-1	TGTGCCAGCAGTGAAGCGGGAGGTTCCTACAATGAGCAGTTCTTC	CASSEAGGSYNEQFF
few	TRBD2	TRBV4-1	TRBJ2-1	TGCGCCAGCAGCTCCGGACTAGCGGGAGCCATAAGGGGGCAGTTCTTC	CASSSGLAGAIRGQFF
NA	NA	TRBV19	TRBJ2-1	TGTGCCAGTAGTGTGGCCTGGGGCGGATCCTACAATGAGCAGTTCTTC	CASSVAWGGSYNEQFF
NA	TRBD1	TRBV30	TRBJ2-7	TGTGCCTGGAGTGTAGGGACAGGGGGCCAGTACTTC	CAWSVGTGGQYF
once	NA	TRBV30	TRBJ2-1	TGTGCCTGGAGTGTACTGTTGAAGGGGCCGGCCTACAATGAGCAGTTCTTC	CAWSVLLKGPAYNEQFF
few	NA	TRBV29-1	TRBJ2-7	TGCAGCGTTGAAGAGAGAGGCTCCTACGAGCAGTACTTC	CSVEERGSYEQYF
few	TRBD2	TRBV4-1	TRBJ2-5	TGCGCCAGCAGCCAAGATTCCCGAAGGACTAGCCTAGAGACCCAGTACTTC	CASSQDSRRTSLETQYF
few	NA	TRBV5-1	TRBJ2-3	TGCGCCAGCAGCTTGGATGGCGGGTACACAGATACGCAGTATTTT	CASSLDGGYTDTQYF
NA	TRBD1	TRBV5-1	TRBJ1-1	TGCGCCAGCACCCCGGACAGGGTTTGGGGTGAAGCTTTCTTT	CASTPDRVWGEAFF
few	NA	TRBV30	TRBJ1-2	TGTGCCTGGAGTGTACGTCTAGAGTTGGGCTACACCTTC	CAWSVRLELGYTF
few	NA	TRBV4-1	TRBJ1-1	TGCGCCAGCAGGGACGCCGAGTTGATGAACACTGAAGCTTTCTTT	CASRDAELMNTEAFF
NA	NA	TRBV9	TRBJ2-3	TGTGCCAGCAGCCCAACCTCGTGGGGTTACACAGATACGCAGTATTTT	CASSPTSWGYTDTQYF
NA	NA	TRBV18	TRBJ2-7	TGTGCCAGCTCACCAGAGACTGGCTACGAGCAGTACTTC	CASSPETGYEQYF
NA	NA	TRBV7-2	TRBJ2-1	TGTGCCAGCAGCTTAGCGCTAGGCCGAGATGAGCAGTTCTTC	CASSLALGRDEQFF
NA	NA	TRBV7-9	TRBJ2-1	TGTGCCAGCAGCTTAGATAGGCGGGATGAGCAGTTCTTC	CASSLDRRDEQFF